This T cell receptor beta chain derives from a study of Ad26.COV2.S vaccination and SARS-CoV-2 variants. Study-level background: Dosing was one shot or two shots 56 days apart.

With V trimmed by 5 bases and J by 4 bases, 16 bases remained unmatched. Germline values: CDR1 SGHTA, CDR2 FQGNSA. The CDR3 consists of 17 residues. The treatment was: roughly 18 received Ad26.COV2.S at low or high dose, single or two shots; 5 received placebo; per-sample allocation not given. After the first vaccine or placebo injection, samples were drawn on day 63. The study, taken as a whole, reports: Placebo recipients showed lower spike-specific TCR breadth than vaccinees. Possibly, TCR breadth and depth analyses underestimated total T cell responses.

The repertoire was sequenced with immunoSEQ multiplex PCR; TCRdb's copy has only in-frame clones and lacks some. The sample shows around 300,000 clones, about 90% of them seen only once. Concerning this clone itself: Its specificity is not known.

The chain combines TRBV7-2 with TRBJ2-7; 8 bases are a match to TRBD1. The clonotype originates from a person between 18 and 59 years old who received the Ad26.COV2.S COVID-19 vaccine or a placebo. The sequencing used peripheral blood, collected in a trial of Ad26.COV2.S vaccine versus placebo. The CDR3 loop reads CASSDPLRDRHRYEQYF. For the CDR3, the DNA is TGTGCCAGCAGCGATCCCCTCCGGGACAGGCATAGATACGAGCAGTACTTC.